The 7 T cell receptor beta chains below come from one sample, sequenced in a study of cytotoxic CD8 clonotypes in ibrutinib-treated CLL. The repertoire was sequenced with immunoSEQ multiplex PCR; TCRdb's copy has only in-frame clones and lacks some. The sample includes fewer than 300,000 clones, around 76% seen only once; the top ten take around 6%. The sequencing here drew on PBMCs, taken at disease progression, from a patient treated with ibrutinib. These TCRs come from a human donor with chronic lymphocytic leukemia.

This clone has only one observation. The V and J genes are TRBV2 and TRBJ2-7; D not resolved. Looked up from germline, CDR1 is SNHLY and CDR2 is FYNNEI. Trimming left V 2 bases short and J 3 bases short, with 17 bases between. CDR3 length equals 16 residues. CDR3 coding DNA: TGTGCCAGCAGTGAAAGCTCACCTACCTACGGCTACGAGCAGTACTTC. Its translation: CASSESSPTYGYEQYF.

J is TRBJ2-1 and V is TRBV29-1; D is possibly TRBD1 (7 bases). The CDR3 has 12 amino acids. Germline V lookup: CDR1 SQVTM, CDR2 ANQGSEA. CDR3 DNA: TGCGGAGGGGGCCCGAGGGCATATGAGCAGTTCTTC. Its translation: CGGGPRAYEQFF.

The V gene is TRBV2, the J gene TRBJ1-5; 11 bases align to TRBD1. V was pared by 6 bases and J by 5 bases, with 0 bases of the junction left unmatched. CDR3 length equals 13 residues. Germline V gene sequence: CDR1 SNHLY, CDR2 FYNNEI. CDR3 DNA sequence: TGTGCCAGCAGGGACAGGGGGCATCAGCCCCAGCATTTT. Amino acids: CASRDRGHQPQHF.

The rearrangement joins TRBV7-2 to TRBJ2-6; D possibly corresponds to TRBD2 (5 bases). V was shortened by 5 bases and J by 4 bases, with 15 bases between the two germline ends. Looked up from germline, CDR1 is SGHTA and CDR2 is FQGNSA. CDR3 length: 16 amino acids. The CDR3 loop is CASSAMVRAGANVLTF. CDR3 coding DNA: TGTGCCAGCAGCGCCATGGTGAGGGCCGGGGCCAACGTCCTGACTTTC.

The J gene is TRBJ2-2, the V gene TRBV23-1; 7 positions agree with TRBD2. TRBV23-1 is known as an ORF, though its function is uncertain. The CDR3 totals 18 residues. Germline trimming cut 0 bases from V and 6 bases from J; bases unmatched to any gene: 13. The CDR3 loop reads CASSQSSAGRGQSGELFF. CDR3 DNA sequence: TGCGCCAGCAGTCAATCGTCTGCGGGGAGGGGCCAATCCGGGGAGCTGTTTTTT.

V usage is TRBV9 and J usage is TRBJ2-5; D call uncertain. Trimming took 0 bases from V and 2 from J, leaving 11 bases between them. CDR3 length: 15 amino acids. Germline CDR1 and CDR2: SGDLS and YYNGEE. The DNA for the CDR3 is TGTGCCAGCAGCGTAGGAACAGCCTCTCAAGAGACCCAGTACTTC. This codes for CASSVGTASQETQYF.

The J gene is TRBJ2-7, the V gene TRBV5-5; possibly TRBD1 for D (6 bases). The V and J ends lost 1 base and 3 bases respectively, with 14 bases between them. The CDR3 has 15 residues. CDR1 SGHKS and CDR2 YYEKEE come from the germline V gene (reference sequence). DNA for the CDR3: TGTGCCAGCAGCTTGTATGGCAGGGGTAGCTACGAGCAGTACTTC. This sequence encodes CASSLYGRGSYEQYF.